Presented here are 27 T cell receptor beta chains from one specimen sequenced in a study of cytomegalovirus exposure and HLA in healthy donors. Here immunoSEQ multiplex PCR was the method, and the copy in TCRdb shows in-frame clones only, minus some. The sample records 150,000 to 200,000 clones, roughly 96% being singletons. Sequencing was carried out using PBMCs. The receptors were gathered from a woman aged 18-29 years in good health and CMV-seronegative.

The V call is TRBV27, the J call TRBJ1-2, with TRBD1 matching over 9 bases. Per the germline V gene, CDR1 is MNHEY and CDR2 is SMNVEV (reference sequence). This CDR3 spans 14 amino acids. V gave up 4 bases and J gave up 4 bases; unmatched junction bases: 4. The CDR3 coding sequence is TGTGCCAGCAGTTCCCGGGACAGGGTCTATGGCTACACCTTC. This gives the protein CASSSRDRVYGYTF.

V gene TRBV6-1 combines with J gene TRBJ1-1; D uncertain. Germline V gene sequence: CDR1 MNHNS, CDR2 SASEGT. The CDR3 has 14 amino acids. V was cut by 6 bases and J by 0 bases, with 11 bases left in between. CDR3: CASRTKTVNTEAFF. The CDR3 DNA sequence: TGTGCCAGCAGGACTAAGACGGTGAACACTGAAGCTTTCTTT.

The chain carries TRBV10-3 and TRBJ2-7, with 7 positions matching TRBD1. V trimming: 5 bases; J trimming: 2 bases; junction bases outside the gene matches: 9. Germline assignment: CDR1 ENHRY and CDR2 SYGVKD. The CDR3 has 15 amino acids. CDR3 protein: CAISSTGESTYEQYF. The CDR3 DNA sequence: TGTGCCATCAGTAGCACAGGGGAATCGACCTACGAGCAGTACTTC.

The chain recombines TRBV29-1 with TRBJ2-5; 15 nucleotides line up with TRBD2. This CDR3 has 16 amino acids. Germline V lookup: CDR1 SQVTM, CDR2 ANQGSEA. V gave up 3 bases and J gave up 1 base; unmatched junction bases: 3. CDR3 nucleotides: TGCAGCGTTGACGGACTAGCGGGGGGGCTCCAAGAGACCCAGTACTTC. Translated: CSVDGLAGGLQETQYF.

The chain links TRBV11-2 to TRBJ2-7, with D perhaps matching TRBD1 (5 bases). The V end was cut by 3 bases, the J end by 6 bases, with 12 bases between. CDR3 length equals 13 residues. Germline V gene lookup returns CDR1 SGHAT and CDR2 FQNNGV. CDR3 in amino acids: CASSFLVRAEQYF. The CDR3 DNA reads TGTGCCAGCAGCTTTTTGGTCAGGGCCGAGCAGTACTTC.

The chain recombines TRBV10-3 with TRBJ2-5, with D hard to call. The V end lost 6 bases, the J end lost 7 bases, and 9 bases lay between the germline ends. CDR1 is ENHRY and CDR2 is SYGVKD in the germline V gene. This CDR3 has 11 amino acids. This chain's CDR3 is CAISGDGTQYF. The CDR3 region has the DNA TGTGCCATCAGCGGTGATGGGACCCAGTACTTC.

This clone was found a few times. The chain recombines TRBV5-5 with TRBJ2-7; 9 positions match TRBD1. The CDR3 loop spans 13 amino acids. With V trimmed by 9 bases and J by 5 bases, 9 bases remained unmatched. The germline CDR1 and CDR2 sequences are SGHKS and YYEKEE (reference sequence). CDR3 loop: CAMIHRDRDEQYF. CDR3 bases: TGTGCCATGATACACCGGGACAGGGACGAGCAGTACTTC.

This sequence joins TRBV25-1 and TRBJ1-1; D unclear. CDR1 is MGHDK and CDR2 is SYGVNS in the germline V gene. The V end lost 0 bases, the J end lost 1 base, and 3 bases lay between the germline ends. The CDR3 length is 13 residues. The CDR3 DNA sequence: TGTGCCAGCAGTGAATACTCGAACACTGAAGCTTTCTTT. Translating gives CASSEYSNTEAFF.

The chain is built from TRBV27 and TRBJ1-1; 8 bases are a match to TRBD1. There are 16 residues in the CDR3. J gave up 3 bases and V 7 bases, and 13 bases lay outside the gene matches. Germline lookup yields CDR1 MNHEY and CDR2 SMNVEV (reference sequence). CDR3 sequence reads: CASNNGAGGLYTEAFF. In DNA, the CDR3 is TGTGCCAGCAATAACGGGGCAGGGGGCCTTTACACTGAAGCTTTCTTT.

The chain couples TRBV9 to TRBJ2-7, with D tentatively TRBD2 (6 bases). The CDR3 runs to 15 residues. Per germline, CDR1 SGDLS and CDR2 YYNGEE. V was trimmed by 4 bases and J by 5 bases, leaving 19 bases between them. The chain's CDR3 is CASSLGLSMANEQYF. In DNA form, the CDR3 reads TGTGCCAGCAGCCTGGGACTCTCTATGGCCAACGAGCAGTACTTC.

The genes are TRBV7-3 and TRBJ1-1, with D maybe TRBD1 (5 bases). Germline CDR1 and CDR2: SGHTA and FQGTGA. V lost 2 bases and J lost 3, with 10 bases in between. The CDR3 is 14 residues long. The CDR3 DNA reads as TGTGCCAGCAGCTTAGGTCGGGGGGACACTGAAGCTTTCTTT. Its protein product is CASSLGRGDTEAFF.

The chain's CDR3 is CASSPRLGRDIQYF. As DNA, the CDR3 is TGTGCCAGCAGCCCCAGGTTGGGCAGGGACATTCAGTACTTC. This rearrangement joins TRBV7-8 to TRBJ2-4; tentative D call: TRBD1 (5 bases). Germline CDR1 reads SGHVS; CDR2 reads FQNEAQ. This CDR3 spans 14 amino acids. Trimming cost V 5 bases and J 8 bases, with 16 bases left between them.

The J gene is TRBJ2-5, the V gene TRBV29-1; 7 bases match TRBD1. Trimming removed 7 bases from V and 6 bases from J; junction bases left unmatched: 11. The CDR3 has 13 amino acids. In germline, CDR1 is SQVTM, CDR2 ANQGSEA. As DNA, the CDR3 is TGCAGCGGTGAGCTCGACAGGGACCAGACCCAGTACTTC. It encodes CSGELDRDQTQYF.

The rearrangement links TRBV4-3 to TRBJ1-2; TRBD1 matches 8 bases. The germline CDR1 and CDR2 sequences are LGHNA and YSLEER. This CDR3 has 16 amino acids. Trimming removed 0 bases from V and 8 bases from J; junction bases left unmatched: 11. As DNA, the CDR3 is TGCGCCAGCAGCCAAGAAGGGCCTGACAGGGGTTGGGGCTACACCTTC. The encoded protein is CASSQEGPDRGWGYTF.

The chain uses TRBV5-4 and TRBJ2-6, with D tentatively TRBD2 (6 bases). Germline CDR1 SGHNT, CDR2 YYREEE (reference sequence). There are 14 residues in the CDR3. The ends were cut back, 6 bases at V and 2 bases at J, with 9 bases in the middle. CDR3 DNA sequence: TGTGCCAGCACCCGCGGGACTGGGGCCAACGTCCTGACTTTC. Its protein product is CASTRGTGANVLTF. Together with reference TRBV5-4 and TRBJ2-6, the CDR3 gives the full variable domain: ETGVTQSPTHLIKTRGQQVTLRCSSQSGHNTVSWYQQALGQGPQFIFQYYREEENGRGNFPPRFSGLQFPNYSSELNVNALELDDSALYLCASTRGTGANVLTFGAGSRLTVL.

V usage is TRBV7-2 and J usage is TRBJ1-1; TRBD1 might be the D (6 bases). CDR1 and CDR2 from the germline V gene are SGHTA and FQGNSA. V lost 3 bases to trimming and J lost 6 bases, with 17 bases between them. This CDR3 comprises 15 residues. This chain's CDR3 is CASSLSGTSIPEAFF. DNA for the CDR3: TGTGCCAGCAGCTTGTCCGGGACAAGCATACCTGAAGCTTTCTTT. Filled out from reference TRBV7-2 and TRBJ1-1, the complete variable domain reads GAGVSQSPSNKVTEKGKDVELRCDPISGHTALYWYRQSLGQGLEFLIYFQGNSAPDKSGLPSDRFSAERTGGSVSTLTIQRTQQEDSAVYLCASSLSGTSIPEAFFGQGTRLTVV.

The genes are TRBV5-1 and TRBJ1-2; 7 nucleotides match TRBD1. The CDR3 spans 14 residues. V lost 5 bases, J lost 3 bases, and 7 bases stayed unmatched. Germline-derived CDR1 and CDR2 are SGHRS and YFSETQ. The CDR3 here is CASREDRHHYGYTF. The CDR3 DNA sequence: TGCGCCAGCAGGGAGGACAGGCACCACTATGGCTACACCTTC.

The chain couples TRBV5-6 to TRBJ1-5, with 8 positions matching TRBD1. Germline CDR1 SGHDT, CDR2 YYEEEE. The length of the CDR3 is 17 residues. V trimming: 9 bases; J trimming: 3 bases; junction bases outside the gene matches: 17. CDR3 DNA sequence: TGTGCCACCCGCTCAAGCGAGACAGGGGATTTCAATCAGCCCCAGCATTTT. Its translation: CATRSSETGDFNQPQHF.

The V call is TRBV29-1, the J call TRBJ2-5; 12 positions agree with TRBD2. J lost 3 bases, V lost 4 bases, and 6 bases had no gene match. This CDR3 region has 15 residues. CDR1 is SQVTM, CDR2 ANQGSEA, per germline. CDR3 residues: CSVGWTSGVKETQYF. In DNA form, the CDR3 reads TGCAGCGTTGGCTGGACTAGCGGGGTTAAAGAGACCCAGTACTTC.

This CDR3 reads CASSLESHRTGGFYGYTF. The CDR3 nucleotides read TGTGCCAGCAGCTTGGAATCGCATCGGACAGGCGGTTTCTATGGCTACACCTTC. V gene TRBV5-6 combines with J gene TRBJ1-2; 7 bases align to TRBD1. The CDR3 has 18 amino acids. The ends lost 0 bases at V and 4 bases at J; junction bases unmatched: 15. Germline CDR1 SGHDT, CDR2 YYEEEE.

This chain connects TRBV10-3 to TRBJ1-1; D remains ambiguous. Germline lookup yields CDR1 ENHRY and CDR2 SYGVKD. The CDR3 is 13 residues long. Trimming removed 3 bases at V and 1 base at J, with 6 bases between. The CDR3 nucleotides are TGTGCCATCAGTGAAGAACAGAACACTGAAGCTTTCTTT. The encoded protein is CAISEEQNTEAFF.

V usage is TRBV6-1 and J usage is TRBJ2-1, with 14 bases identical to TRBD2. Trimming at V came to 6 bases and at J to 6 bases, leaving 7 bases not matched to a gene. The CDR3 spans 16 residues. Per germline, CDR1 MNHNS and CDR2 SASEGT. The CDR3 DNA is TGTGCCAGCAGAGAATACGGACTAGCGGGGGGCAATGAGCAGTTCTTC. Translation: CASREYGLAGGNEQFF.

Concerning this clone itself: This sample also contains other DNA sequences that code for the same CDR3. The CDR3 coding sequence is TGTGCCAGCTCACCAGGGACAGGTGAAGCTTTCTTT. It encodes CASSPGTGEAFF. This chain joins TRBV18 and TRBJ1-1; 8 bases align to TRBD1. The germline gives CDR1 KGHSH, CDR2 LQKENI. The CDR3 covers 12 residues. The V gene end was trimmed by 2 bases and the J gene end by 7 bases; junction bases not matched to a gene: 0.

The chain links TRBV5-6 to TRBJ2-7; TRBD2 agrees at 9 bases. V shed 0 bases and J 3 bases; nucleotides not matched to a gene: 10. Per germline, CDR1 SGHDT and CDR2 YYEEEE. This CDR3 spans 17 amino acids. The CDR3 DNA reads as TGTGCCAGCAGCTTGGGGGGTAGCGGGGGAACGGTCTACGAGCAGTACTTC. Its translation is CASSLGGSGGTVYEQYF.

The chain couples TRBV11-2 to TRBJ2-1; TRBD2 agrees at 9 bases. The CDR3 runs 16 residues. Germline V gene sequence: CDR1 SGHAT, CDR2 FQNNGV. V gave up 3 bases and J gave up 7 bases; unmatched junction bases: 10. The CDR3 here is CASSFRAGGSGNEQFF. CDR3 sequence (DNA): TGTGCCAGCAGCTTTCGAGCGGGGGGATCCGGGAATGAGCAGTTCTTC. Filled out from reference TRBV11-2 and TRBJ2-1, the complete variable domain reads EAGVAQSPRYKIIEKRQSVAFWCNPISGHATLYWYQQILGQGPKLLIQFQNNGVVDDSQLPKDRFSAERLKGVDSTLKIQPAKLEDSAVYLCASSFRAGGSGNEQFFGPGTRLTVL.

V and J are TRBV6-5 and TRBJ2-7; 8 bases match TRBD1. The CDR3 is 14 amino acids. CDR1 is MNHEY, CDR2 SVGAGI, per germline. The junction had 2 bases not matched to a gene; V was cut back by 1 base and J by 3 bases. CDR3 sequence reads: CASSYFTGGYEQYF. The CDR3 DNA reads TGTGCCAGCAGTTACTTTACAGGGGGCTACGAGCAGTACTTC.

J is TRBJ2-3 and V is TRBV6-6, with 8 bases lining up with TRBD2. In germline, CDR1 is MNHNY, CDR2 SVGAGI (reference sequence). Trimming removed 10 bases from V and 4 bases from J; junction bases left unmatched: 10. The CDR3 runs 14 residues. The CDR3 sequence: CATSLAGGSDTQYF. The CDR3 DNA reads TGTGCCACCTCTTTGGCGGGGGGCTCAGATACGCAGTATTTT.